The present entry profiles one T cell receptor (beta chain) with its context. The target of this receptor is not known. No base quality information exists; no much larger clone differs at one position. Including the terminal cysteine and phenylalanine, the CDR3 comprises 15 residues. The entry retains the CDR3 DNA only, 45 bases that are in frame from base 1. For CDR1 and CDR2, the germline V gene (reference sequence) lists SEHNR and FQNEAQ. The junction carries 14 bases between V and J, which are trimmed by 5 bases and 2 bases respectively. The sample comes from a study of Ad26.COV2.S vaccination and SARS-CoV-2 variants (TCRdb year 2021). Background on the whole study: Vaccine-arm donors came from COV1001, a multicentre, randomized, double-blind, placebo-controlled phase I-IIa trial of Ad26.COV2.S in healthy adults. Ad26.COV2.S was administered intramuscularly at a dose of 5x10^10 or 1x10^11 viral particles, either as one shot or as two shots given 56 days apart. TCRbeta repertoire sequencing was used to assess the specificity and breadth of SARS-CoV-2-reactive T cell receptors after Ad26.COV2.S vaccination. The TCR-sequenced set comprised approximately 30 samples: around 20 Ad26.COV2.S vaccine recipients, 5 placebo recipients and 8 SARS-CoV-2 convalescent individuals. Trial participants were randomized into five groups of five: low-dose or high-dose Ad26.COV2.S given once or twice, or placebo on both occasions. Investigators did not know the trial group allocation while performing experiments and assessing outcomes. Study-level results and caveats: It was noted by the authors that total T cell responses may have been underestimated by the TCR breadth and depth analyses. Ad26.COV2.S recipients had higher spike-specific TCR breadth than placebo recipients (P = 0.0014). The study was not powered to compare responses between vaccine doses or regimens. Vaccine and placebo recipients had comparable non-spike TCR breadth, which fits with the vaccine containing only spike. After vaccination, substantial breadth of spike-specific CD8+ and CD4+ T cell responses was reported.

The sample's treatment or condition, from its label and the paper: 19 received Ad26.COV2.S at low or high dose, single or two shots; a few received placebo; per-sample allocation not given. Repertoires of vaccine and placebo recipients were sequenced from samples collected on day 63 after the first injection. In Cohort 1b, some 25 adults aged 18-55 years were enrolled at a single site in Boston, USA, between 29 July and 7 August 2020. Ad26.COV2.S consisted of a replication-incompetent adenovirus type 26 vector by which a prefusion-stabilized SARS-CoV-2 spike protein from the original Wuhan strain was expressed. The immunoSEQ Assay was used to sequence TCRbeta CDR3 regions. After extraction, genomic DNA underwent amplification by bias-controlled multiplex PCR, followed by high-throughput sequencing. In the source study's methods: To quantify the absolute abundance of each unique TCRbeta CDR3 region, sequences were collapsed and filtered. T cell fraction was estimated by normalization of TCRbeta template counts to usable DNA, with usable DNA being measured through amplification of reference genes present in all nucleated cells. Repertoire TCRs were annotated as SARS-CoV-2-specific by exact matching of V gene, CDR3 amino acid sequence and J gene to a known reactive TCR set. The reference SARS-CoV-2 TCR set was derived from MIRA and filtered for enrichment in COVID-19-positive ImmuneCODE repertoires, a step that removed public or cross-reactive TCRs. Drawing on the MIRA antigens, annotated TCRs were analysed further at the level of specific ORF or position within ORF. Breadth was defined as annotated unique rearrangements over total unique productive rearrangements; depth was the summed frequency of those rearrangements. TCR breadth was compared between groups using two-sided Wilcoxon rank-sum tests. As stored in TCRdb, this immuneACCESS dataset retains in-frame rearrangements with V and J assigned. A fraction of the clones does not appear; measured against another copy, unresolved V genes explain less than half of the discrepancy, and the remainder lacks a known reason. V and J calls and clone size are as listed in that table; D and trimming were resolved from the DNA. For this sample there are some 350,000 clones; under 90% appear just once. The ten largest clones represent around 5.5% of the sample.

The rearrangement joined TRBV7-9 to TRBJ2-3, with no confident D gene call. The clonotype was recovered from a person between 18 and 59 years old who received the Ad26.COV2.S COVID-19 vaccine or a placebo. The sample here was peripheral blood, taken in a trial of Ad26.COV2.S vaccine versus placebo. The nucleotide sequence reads TGTGCCAGCAGCCCCCGGTCCTACCCCACAGATACGCAGTATTTT. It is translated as CASSPRSYPTDTQYF.